Below are 27 T cell receptor beta chains sequenced from a single sample in a study of regulatory T cells in long-lasting Graves disease. CDR3-region Arm-PCR and iRepertoire HTBI primers produced the TCR beta libraries. TCRdb recomputed calls from the multiplex PCR reads with MiXCR, one row per CDR3 protein. The repertoire consists of hundreds of thousands of distinct CDR3 sequences, with roughly 15% occurring once and the leading ten covering 9.5% to 12%. Time point described: newly diagnosed GD, antithyroid drugs for less than 3 months. Extracted RNA from PBMCs served as the source of the TCR library. These data were also reused for a study on T cells in Graves' hyperthyroidism and ophthalmopathy.

Material: peripheral blood mononuclear cells (PBMCs), obtained at new diagnosis, from a patient treated with antithyroid drugs. The receptor source for this set is a woman aged 25 to 45 with Graves disease.

The sample holds many counts of this clonotype. The V and J genes are TRBV11-2 and TRBJ1-1; a possible D gene is TRBD1 (6 bases). Trimming left V 7 bases short and J 4 bases short, with 16 bases between. Germline V gene lookup returns CDR1 SGHAT and CDR2 FQNNGV. The CDR3 totals 14 residues. In nucleotides, the CDR3 is TGTGCCAGCAAGTTAGGGGGGCCGAGCACTGAAGCTTTCTTT. This sequence encodes CASKLGGPSTEAFF.

This clonotype was observed many times. The genes are TRBV5-1 and TRBJ2-7; TRBD1 agrees at 7 bases. The V segment lost 4 bases and the J segment 3 bases; nucleotides outside the gene matches: 7. This CDR3 region has 14 residues. CDR1 is SGHRS and CDR2 is YFSETQ in the germline V gene. CDR3 in amino acids: CASSAGGLGYEQYF. In DNA, the CDR3 is TGCGCCAGCAGCGCAGGGGGTTTGGGCTACGAGCAGTACTTC.

This clonotype was observed at least ten times. V and J are TRBV20-1 and TRBJ2-2, with TRBD2 identical over 8 bases. The CDR3 covers 16 residues. Germline values: CDR1 DFQATT, CDR2 SNEGSKA (reference sequence). V lost 6 bases to trimming and J lost 4 bases; unmatched junction nucleotides: 13. This CDR3 reads CSAQAIGRGGTGELFF. Here the CDR3 DNA reads TGCAGTGCCCAGGCCATCGGGAGGGGGGGCACCGGGGAGCTGTTTTTT.

This clonotype came up a few times. The chain links TRBV5-1 to TRBJ2-7, with 7 bases matching TRBD2. CDR1 and CDR2 (germline): SGHRS, YFSETQ. The CDR3 extends over 16 amino acids. Losses at the gene ends were 0 bases for V and 2 bases for J; bases not matched to a gene: 8. This CDR3 is CASSLVGGGATYEQYF. CDR3 in DNA: TGCGCCAGCAGCTTGGTCGGGGGAGGGGCCACCTACGAGCAGTACTTC.

DNA of the CDR3: TGTGCCAGCGCACAGGGGGAGGCCGGGGAGCTGTTTTTT. Translated, it gives CASAQGEAGELFF. V gene TRBV6-1 combines with J gene TRBJ2-2; 8 bases map to TRBD1. CDR1 MNHNS and CDR2 SASEGT come from the germline V gene. The CDR3 runs to 13 residues. Trimming took 8 bases from V and 6 from J; bases not matched to a gene: 5.

This clonotype was counted many times. This sequence joins TRBV28 and TRBJ1-2, with D unclear. Germline V CDR1 and CDR2: MDHEN, SYDVKM. The CDR3 has 13 residues. The V gene lost 8 bases and the J gene lost 0 bases, with 10 bases spanning the gap. The CDR3 bases are TGTGCCAGCTTTTCCGACACTAACTATGGCTACACCTTC. This translates into CASFSDTNYGYTF.

This clonotype was detected many times. The chain's CDR3 is CASSVTSGRSNEQFF. The DNA of the CDR3 is TGTGCCAGCAGCGTAACTAGCGGGAGATCGAATGAGCAGTTCTTC. The chain is built from TRBV9 and TRBJ2-1; 11 bases line up with TRBD2. This CDR3 comprises 15 residues. V lost 1 base and J lost 7; bases outside the gene matches: 4. Germline-derived CDR1 and CDR2 are SGDLS and YYNGEE.

The CDR3: CASSAGTSYEQYF. In DNA form, the CDR3 reads TGCGCCAGCAGCGCAGGGACTAGCTACGAGCAGTACTTC. The chain links TRBV5-1 to TRBJ2-7; 8 bases match TRBD2. Germline V gene lookup returns CDR1 SGHRS and CDR2 YFSETQ. The junction had 3 bases not matched to a gene; V was cut back by 4 bases and J by 3 bases. The CDR3 is made up of 13 amino acids.

As regards this clonotype: Being one base from a much bigger clone, this may be a read error. V and J are TRBV4-1 and TRBJ2-7, with no clear D. The germline gives CDR1 MGHRA, CDR2 YSYEKL. The CDR3 consists of 17 residues. The V end was cut by 4 bases, the J end by 2 bases, with 21 bases between. CDR3 sequence (DNA): TGCGCCAGCAGCCGAGATTTTTGGGTGAACTTACCCTACGAGCAGTACTTC. It encodes CASSRDFWVNLPYEQYF.

This clonotype was detected many times. The chain joins TRBV28 to TRBJ2-7; 9 positions agree with TRBD1. The J segment lost 4 bases and the V segment lost 5 bases, leaving 6 bases of the junction unmatched. The CDR3 runs to 14 residues. CDR1 and CDR2 (germline): MDHEN, SYDVKM. The CDR3 DNA follows: TGTGCCAGCAGTCCTTCGACAGGGGGGTACGAGCAGTACTTC. This sequence encodes CASSPSTGGYEQYF.

This chain uses TRBV25-1 with TRBJ1-2, with D possibly matching TRBD1 (5 bases). The CDR3 runs 15 residues. The V end was cut by 0 bases, the J end by 8 bases, with 16 bases between. Germline CDR1 reads MGHDK; CDR2 reads SYGVNS. Written as DNA, the CDR3 is TGTGCCAGCAGTGAATACGGGTCTGGGGCGGGGGGCTACACCTTC. Amino acid sequence: CASSEYGSGAGGYTF.

This chain links TRBV7-6 with TRBJ2-7; the match to TRBD2 covers 12 bases. Losses at the gene ends were 5 bases for V and 7 bases for J; bases not matched to a gene: 12. Per the germline V gene, CDR1 is SGHVS and CDR2 is FNYEAQ. This CDR3 spans 16 amino acids. The CDR3 coding sequence is TGTGCCAGCAGCCTATGGACTAGCGGGACGCTGAATGAGCAGTACTTC. It is translated as CASSLWTSGTLNEQYF.

This clonotype was picked up a small number of times. V gene TRBV5-6 combines with J gene TRBJ2-6; D not resolved. Germline V gene data show CDR1 as SGHDT and CDR2 as YYEEEE. The CDR3 covers 14 residues. Trimming stripped 7 bases from V and 0 bases from J, with 8 bases between. The CDR3, as DNA: TGTGCCAGCTTCAGAAACTCTGGGGCCAACGTCCTGACTTTC. Protein: CASFRNSGANVLTF.

The rearrangement links TRBV7-9 to TRBJ1-3; D possibly corresponds to TRBD1 (5 bases). V lost 7 bases and J 1 base, leaving 14 bases between the germline ends. The CDR3 consists of 15 residues. Germline assignment: CDR1 SEHNR and CDR2 FQNEAQ (reference sequence). The CDR3 loop reads CASIIGGGSGNTIYF. The CDR3 region has the DNA TGTGCCAGCATCATTGGGGGGGGTTCTGGAAACACCATATATTTT.

Many counts were recorded for this clonotype. The chain has TRBV20-1 and TRBJ2-1; 7 bases line up with TRBD1. The J segment lost 4 bases and the V segment lost 0 bases, leaving 9 bases of the junction unmatched. The CDR3 runs to 16 residues. The V gene's germline CDR1 is DFQATT and CDR2 SNEGSKA (reference sequence). The CDR3, as DNA: TGCAGTGCTAGAGACCGGGCAGGGGGAGCTTACAATGAGCAGTTCTTC. Protein: CSARDRAGGAYNEQFF.

The sample holds many counts of this clonotype. The chain couples TRBV12-3 or TRBV12-4 to TRBJ1-1; D remains unclear. CDR3 length equals 13 residues. Trimming took off 2 bases at V and 3 bases at J, with 7 bases between the two ends. The CDR3 loop is CASSLLLDTEAFF. The DNA for the CDR3 is TGTGCCAGCAGTTTACTCCTGGACACTGAAGCTTTCTTT.

The genes are TRBV2 and TRBJ1-5, with 8 bases identical to TRBD1. CDR1 and CDR2 from the germline V gene are SNHLY and FYNNEI. J gave up 4 bases and V 1 base, and 9 bases lay outside the gene matches. The CDR3 contains 17 residues. Here the CDR3 reads CASSEGWTGFRNQPQHF. CDR3 nucleotides: TGTGCCAGCAGTGAAGGGTGGACAGGGTTTCGAAATCAGCCCCAGCATTTT.

The chain recombines TRBV5-1 with TRBJ2-2; TRBD2 might be the D (5 bases). This CDR3 contains 17 residues. V dropped 4 bases and J dropped 2 bases, with 18 bases sitting between them. Germline-derived CDR1 and CDR2 are SGHRS and YFSETQ. The CDR3: CASSPLKGDPNTGELFF. As DNA, the CDR3 is TGCGCCAGCAGCCCCCTTAAGGGAGACCCCAACACCGGGGAGCTGTTTTTT.

Many counts were recorded for this clonotype. This chain connects TRBV7-9 to TRBJ1-1, with D tentatively TRBD1 (6 bases). The V end was cut by 5 bases, the J end by 3 bases, with 16 bases between. Germline loops: CDR1 SEHNR, CDR2 FQNEAQ (reference sequence). This CDR3 spans 15 amino acids. CDR3 sequence reads: CASSPRQAGYTEAFF. CDR3 coding DNA: TGTGCCAGCAGCCCCCGACAGGCTGGGTACACTGAAGCTTTCTTT.

V and J are TRBV9 and TRBJ1-2; unclear D gene. Between the trimmed V and J ends, which lost 7 bases and 6 bases, there was a span of 13 bases. The CDR3 runs 12 residues. From germline, CDR1 is SGDLS and CDR2 YYNGEE. The CDR3 nucleotides are TGTGCCAGCGCTGATCCACATGATGGCTACACCTTC. It specifies CASADPHDGYTF.

Comment on this clonotype: A much larger clone sits a single nucleotide away, making a read error possible. The chain is built from TRBV9 and TRBJ2-5, with D perhaps TRBD2 (6 bases). The CDR3 is 16 amino acids. CDR1 is SGDLS and CDR2 is YYNGEE in the germline V gene. CDR3 loop: CTSSGNPGLQEETQYF. CDR3 DNA sequence: TGTACCAGCAGCGGAAACCCGGGACTCCAGGAAGAGACCCAGTACTTC.

V gene TRBV7-2 combines with J gene TRBJ2-2, with a possible D match to TRBD2 (5 bases). Per germline, CDR1 SGHTA and CDR2 FQGNSA. The CDR3 covers 18 residues. Trimming stripped 3 bases from V and 4 bases from J, with 21 bases between. The CDR3 coding sequence is TGTGCCAGCAGCTTGGCCCCGCAAGGACTGGCGAGCACCGGGGAGCTGTTTTTT. Protein product: CASSLAPQGLASTGELFF.

A word on this clonotype: This likely reflects a read error, since a far larger clone is one base away. V gene TRBV5-5 combines with J gene TRBJ2-7, with D perhaps TRBD1 (6 bases). The CDR3 consists of 15 residues. Looked up from germline, CDR1 is SGHKS and CDR2 is YYEKEE (reference sequence). In DNA, the CDR3 is TGTGCCAGCAGCATGGGGGACACCACCTCCTACGGGCAGTACTTC. Protein product: CASSMGDTTSYGQYF. The entire variable domain, with the rest obtained from reference TRBV5-5 and TRBJ2-7, is as follows: DAGVTQSPTHLIKTRGQQVTLRCSPISGHKSVSWYQQVLGQGPQFIFQYYEKEERGRGNFPDRFSARQFPNYSSELNVNALLLGDSALYLCASSMGDTTSYGQYFGPGTRLTVT.

There are many counts of this clonotype. The chain couples TRBV7-9 to TRBJ2-1; no definite D call. Germline V gene lookup returns CDR1 SEHNR and CDR2 FQNEAQ (reference sequence). V lost 8 bases, J lost 5 bases, and 10 bases lay in between. CDR3 length equals 12 residues. The CDR3 bases are TGTGCCAGCCTCCACAGAAACAATGAGCAGTTCTTC. Residues: CASLHRNNEQFF.

This clonotype was counted ten times or more. CDR3 sequence reads: CASMVGENYGYTF. As DNA, the CDR3 is TGTGCCAGCATGGTCGGGGAGAACTATGGCTACACCTTC. This chain links TRBV28 with TRBJ1-2; D is unresolved. This CDR3 has 13 amino acids. The germline CDR1 and CDR2 sequences are MDHEN and SYDVKM. With 7 bases removed from V and 2 bases from J, the gap between germline ends came to 11 bases.

This clonotype was observed a handful of times. Since a much larger clone is just one base distant, this may be a read error. The chain employs TRBV2 and TRBJ2-5, with 8 nucleotides matching TRBD2. The germline V gene has CDR1 SNHLY and CDR2 FYNNEI. The CDR3 totals 16 residues. Losses at the gene ends were 2 bases for V and 5 bases for J; bases not matched to a gene: 10. The CDR3 bases are TGTGCCAGCAGTGAATCAGGACCAGCGGGAGTTGAGACCCAGTACTTC. This translates into CASSESGPAGVETQYF.

The table lists this clonotype with many counts. The rearrangement uses TRBV5-1 and TRBJ1-1; D is possibly TRBD1 (6 bases). Per germline, CDR1 SGHRS and CDR2 YFSETQ. The CDR3 is 16 residues long. Trimming took 0 bases from V and 5 from J, leaving 17 bases between them. The CDR3 DNA sequence: TGCGCCAGCAGCTTGGCCCGGGACACTGGAAGGACTGAAGCTTTCTTT. Its translation is CASSLARDTGRTEAFF. The whole variable domain, filled in from reference TRBV5-1 and TRBJ1-1, reads KAGVTQTPRYLIKTRGQQVTLSCSPISGHRSVSWYQQTPGQGLQFLFEYFSETQRNKGNFPGRFSGRQFSNSRSEMNVSTLELGDSALYLCASSLARDTGRTEAFFGQGTRLTVV.